This T cell receptor (beta chain) was documented in a study of metastatic and nonmetastatic thyroid tumors. Study as a whole: Comparative analysis of repertoires was undertaken across blood and tumor or nodule tissue obtained from malignant and benign thyroid patients.

To note about this clone: Its target is not known.

Per the germline V gene, CDR1 is SGHDT and CDR2 is YYEEEE. V was trimmed by 4 bases and J by 6 bases, leaving 17 bases between them. There are 14 residues in the CDR3. Per the original methods: Built for papillary thyroid cancer, a distant-metastasis classifier drew on CDR3 differences across clinicopathological groups. TCRdb reassembled clones from the PCR reads with MiXCR. In this record, the V and J calls reflect TCRdb's handling and not the investigators' own analysis. Here the sample spans about 13,000 clones, over 20% being singletons. All patients were untreated before thyroid surgery. Findings of the study overall: Reportedly, malignant thyroid tumors had significantly higher TCR beta diversity than benign nodules, in blood and tumor.

The sample taken for sequencing was adjacent normal tissue. The sequence was collected from a female donor with papillary thyroid cancer or a benign thyroid nodule (not recorded which). Some clones in this sample may be carry-over from other donors' samples. The chain couples TRBV5-6 to TRBJ2-7, with D unresolved. This CDR3 reads CASSPGSGTTEQYF. DNA for the CDR3: TGTGCCAGCAGCCCCGGATCTGGAACGACCGAGCAGTACTTC.